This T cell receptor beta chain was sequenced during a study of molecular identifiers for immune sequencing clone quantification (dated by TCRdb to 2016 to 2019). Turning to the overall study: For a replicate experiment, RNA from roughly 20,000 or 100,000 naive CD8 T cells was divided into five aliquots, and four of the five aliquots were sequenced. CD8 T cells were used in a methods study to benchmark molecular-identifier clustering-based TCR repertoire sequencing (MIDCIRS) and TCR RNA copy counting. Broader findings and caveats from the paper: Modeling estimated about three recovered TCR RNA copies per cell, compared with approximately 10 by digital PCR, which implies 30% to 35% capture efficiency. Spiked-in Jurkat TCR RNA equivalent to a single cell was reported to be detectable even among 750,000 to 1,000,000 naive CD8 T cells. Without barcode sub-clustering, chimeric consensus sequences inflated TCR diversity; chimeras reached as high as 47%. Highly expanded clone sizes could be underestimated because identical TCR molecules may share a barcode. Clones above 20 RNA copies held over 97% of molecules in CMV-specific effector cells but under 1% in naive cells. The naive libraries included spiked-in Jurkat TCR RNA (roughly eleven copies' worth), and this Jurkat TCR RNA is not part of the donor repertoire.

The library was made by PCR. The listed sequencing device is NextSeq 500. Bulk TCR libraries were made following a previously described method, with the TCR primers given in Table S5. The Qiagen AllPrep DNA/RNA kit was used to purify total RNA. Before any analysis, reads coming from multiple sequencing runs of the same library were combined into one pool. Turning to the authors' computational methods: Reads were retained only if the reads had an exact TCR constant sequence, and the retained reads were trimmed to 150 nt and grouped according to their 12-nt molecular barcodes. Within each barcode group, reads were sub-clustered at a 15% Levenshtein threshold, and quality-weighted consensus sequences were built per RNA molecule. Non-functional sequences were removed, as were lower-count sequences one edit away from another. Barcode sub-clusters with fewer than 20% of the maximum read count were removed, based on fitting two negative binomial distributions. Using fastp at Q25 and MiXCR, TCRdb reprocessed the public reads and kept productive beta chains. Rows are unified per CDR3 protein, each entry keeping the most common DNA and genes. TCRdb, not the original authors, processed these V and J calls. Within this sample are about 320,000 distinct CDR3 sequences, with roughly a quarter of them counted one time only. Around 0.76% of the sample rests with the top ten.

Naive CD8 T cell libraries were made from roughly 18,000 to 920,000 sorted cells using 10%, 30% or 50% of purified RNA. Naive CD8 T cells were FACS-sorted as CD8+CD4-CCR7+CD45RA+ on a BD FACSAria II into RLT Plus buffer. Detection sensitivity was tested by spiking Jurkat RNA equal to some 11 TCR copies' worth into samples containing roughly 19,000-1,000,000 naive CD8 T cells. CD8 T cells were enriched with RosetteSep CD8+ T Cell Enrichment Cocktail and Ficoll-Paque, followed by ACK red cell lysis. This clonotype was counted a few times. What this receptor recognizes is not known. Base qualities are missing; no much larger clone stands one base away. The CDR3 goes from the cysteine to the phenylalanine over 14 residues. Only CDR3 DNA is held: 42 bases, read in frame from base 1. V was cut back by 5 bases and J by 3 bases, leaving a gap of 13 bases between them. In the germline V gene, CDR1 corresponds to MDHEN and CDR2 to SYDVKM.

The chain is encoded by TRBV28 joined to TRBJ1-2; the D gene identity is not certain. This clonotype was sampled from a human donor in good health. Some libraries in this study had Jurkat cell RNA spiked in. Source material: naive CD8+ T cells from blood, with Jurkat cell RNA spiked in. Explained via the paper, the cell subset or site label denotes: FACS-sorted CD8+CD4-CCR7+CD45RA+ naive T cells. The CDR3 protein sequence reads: CASSHGLADYGYTF. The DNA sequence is TGTGCCAGCAGTCACGGACTCGCGGACTATGGCTACACCTTC.